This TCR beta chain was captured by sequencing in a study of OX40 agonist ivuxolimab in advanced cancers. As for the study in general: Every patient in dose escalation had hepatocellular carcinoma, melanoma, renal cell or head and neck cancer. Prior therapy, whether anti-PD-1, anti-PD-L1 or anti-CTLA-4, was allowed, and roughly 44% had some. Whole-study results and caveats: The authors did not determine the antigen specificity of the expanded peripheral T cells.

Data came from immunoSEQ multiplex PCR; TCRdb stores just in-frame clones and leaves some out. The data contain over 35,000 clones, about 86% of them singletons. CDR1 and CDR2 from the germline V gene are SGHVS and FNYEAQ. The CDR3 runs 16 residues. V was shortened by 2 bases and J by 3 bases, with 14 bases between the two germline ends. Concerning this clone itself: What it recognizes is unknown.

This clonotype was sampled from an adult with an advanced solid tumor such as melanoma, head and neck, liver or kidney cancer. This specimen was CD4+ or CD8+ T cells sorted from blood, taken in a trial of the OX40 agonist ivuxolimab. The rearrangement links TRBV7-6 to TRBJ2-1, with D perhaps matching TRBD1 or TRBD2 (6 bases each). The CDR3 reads CASSLPPGASYNEQFF. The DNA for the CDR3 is TGTGCCAGCAGCTTACCTCCGGGGGCAAGCTACAATGAGCAGTTCTTC.